This TCR beta chain is drawn from a study of T cells in Graves' hyperthyroidism and ophthalmopathy. There are a few counts of this clonotype. This CDR3 is built from 19 residues. The germline gives CDR1 LGHDT, CDR2 YNNKEL (reference sequence). Losses at the gene ends were 0 bases for V and 6 bases for J; bases not matched to a gene: 10. What was amplified from RNA transcripts were TCR beta CDR3 regions. HTBI primers were used for first-round RT-PCR of the TCR CDR3. One entry per CDR3 protein results from TCRdb running MiXCR on the multiplex PCR reads. This table has around 700,000 distinct CDR3 sequences, about 17% appearing once.

This rearrangement joins TRBV3-1 to TRBJ2-2; 13 bases are a match to TRBD2. Input material: blood. This TCR was sampled from a woman aged 45 to 65 with Graves' hyperthyroidism that later progressed to Graves' ophthalmopathy. CDR3 region: CASSQEITSGGAVPGELFF. The CDR3 coding sequence is TGTGCCAGCAGCCAAGAAATCACTAGCGGGGGGGCCGTCCCCGGGGAGCTGTTTTTT.